This TCR beta chain emerged from a study of cytomegalovirus exposure and HLA in healthy donors. Germline CDR1 is MNHNY and CDR2 is SVGAGI (reference sequence). Between the trimmed V and J ends, which lost 7 bases and 0 bases, there was a span of 19 bases. The CDR3 contains 16 residues. PCR was performed using 60 Vbeta and 13 Jbeta primers. Data came from immunoSEQ multiplex PCR; TCRdb stores just in-frame clones and leaves some out. This sample has over 130,000 clones, with 82% found just once. Sequencing used PBMCs. The V call is TRBV6-6, the J call TRBJ2-7, with D unclear. This TCR was sampled from a male donor in good health and CMV-seronegative. The CDR3 loop reads CASTTIQASYSYEQYF. The CDR3 DNA reads TGTGCCAGCACCACAATTCAGGCTTCTTACTCCTACGAGCAGTACTTC.